The 24 T cell receptor beta chains reported below all come from one sample, sequenced in a study of T-cell reconstitution after alpha-beta-depleted transplantation in children. Preparation of the TCRbeta library involved a method that used unique molecular identifiers. TCRdb re-called the PCR reads with MiXCR, one entry per CDR3 protein. This sample carries 700,000 or so distinct CDR3 sequences, about an eighth of them seen once, and the ten largest clones take 0.65% to 0.9%. This sample comprised PBMCs, obtained before TCRalphabeta/CD19-depleted stem cell transplant. The receptors shown here come from a girl aged 2-10 years with congenital amegakaryocytic thrombocytopenia, due to receive a stem cell transplant.

This clonotype was seen ten or more times. The chain combines TRBV29-1 with TRBJ2-7, with no clear D. The germline V gene has CDR1 SQVTM and CDR2 ANQGSEA. Deletions cut 5 bases from V and 3 bases from J, with 11 bases between. This CDR3 has 12 amino acids. CDR3 sequence reads: CSVRLGIYEQYF. In DNA, the CDR3 is TGCAGCGTTCGGCTAGGGATCTACGAGCAGTACTTC.

This clonotype showed up just a few times. The rearrangement uses TRBV7-6 and TRBJ2-2; D tentatively reads TRBD1 or TRBD2 (5 bases each). This CDR3 spans 17 amino acids. V lost 5 bases, J lost 0 bases, and 16 bases lay in between. The germline CDR1 and CDR2 sequences are SGHVS and FNYEAQ. The CDR3 region is CASSNLGREPNTGELFF. The DNA of the CDR3 is TGTGCCAGCAGCAATCTGGGCAGGGAGCCGAACACCGGGGAGCTGTTTTTT.

The chain joins TRBV5-1 to TRBJ2-5; D gene uncertain. This CDR3 has 16 residues. Germline assignment: CDR1 SGHRS and CDR2 YFSETQ. V lost 2 bases and J lost 2, with 16 bases in between. The CDR3 spells CASSFPPTKFQETQYF. In nucleotides, the CDR3 is TGCGCCAGCAGCTTCCCACCGACAAAATTTCAAGAGACCCAGTACTTC.

The gene calls are TRBV20-1 and TRBJ2-1, with TRBD2 as a possible D gene (5 bases). This CDR3 is built from 13 residues. V was clipped by 7 bases and J by 6 bases, with 16 bases between them. Germline V gives CDR1 DFQATT, CDR2 SNEGSKA (reference sequence). In DNA, the CDR3 is TGCAGTGTTATTGGACTGACATCCAATGAGCAGTTCTTC. Translating it yields CSVIGLTSNEQFF.

J is TRBJ2-3 and V is TRBV7-9, with D uncertain. V lost 0 bases, J lost 0 bases, and 10 bases lay in between. Germline CDR1 SEHNR, CDR2 FQNEAQ (reference sequence). This CDR3 region has 16 residues. For the CDR3, the DNA is TGTGCCAGCAGCTTAGCCGAACCCGCTAGCACAGATACGCAGTATTTT. This gives the protein CASSLAEPASTDTQYF.

This clonotype occurred a few times. V gene TRBV7-9 combines with J gene TRBJ2-1, with D perhaps matching TRBD2 (6 bases). V was cut by 5 bases and J by 0 bases, with 17 bases left in between. The CDR3 has 17 residues. The V gene's germline CDR1 is SEHNR and CDR2 FQNEAQ (reference sequence). CDR3: CASSGSMAGSSYNEQFF. In DNA form, the CDR3 reads TGTGCCAGCAGCGGAAGCATGGCGGGAAGCTCCTACAATGAGCAGTTCTTC.

Many counts were recorded for this clonotype. This chain joins TRBV20-1 and TRBJ1-4; D is ambiguous. The CDR3 is 14 residues long. V lost 7 bases and J 10 bases, leaving 22 bases between the germline ends. CDR1 and CDR2 (germline): DFQATT, SNEGSKA (reference sequence). CDR3 sequence reads: CSVRTGANQGKLFF. The CDR3 nucleotides read TGCAGTGTCAGAACGGGCGCCAACCAAGGAAAACTGTTTTTT.

Many counts were recorded for this clonotype. As DNA, the CDR3 is TGTGCCAGCAGAGAGGGACAGATCTCCTACAATGAGCAGTTCTTC. Protein product: CASREGQISYNEQFF. The chain has TRBV27 and TRBJ2-1; 7 nucleotides agree with TRBD1. The V and J ends lost 6 bases and 0 bases, in that order; junction bases with no gene match: 5. The germline V gene has CDR1 MNHEY and CDR2 SMNVEV (reference sequence). The CDR3 consists of 15 residues.

This clonotype was seen many times. This rearrangement joins TRBV7-6 to TRBJ2-2; TRBD2 might be the D (5 bases). The CDR3 has 13 amino acids. Trimming pared 5 bases from V and 6 bases from J, leaving 10 bases between. Germline V gene lookup returns CDR1 SGHVS and CDR2 FNYEAQ. The CDR3 sequence is CASSRLGAGELFF. CDR3 coding DNA: TGTGCCAGCAGCAGGCTCGGGGCCGGGGAGCTGTTTTTT. Based on the CDR3 plus reference TRBV7-6 and TRBJ2-2, the full variable domain is GAGVSQSPRYKVTKRGQDVALRCDPISGHVSLYWYRQALGQGPEFLTYFNYEAQQDKSGLPNDRFSAERPEGSISTLTIQRTEQRDSAMYRCASSRLGAGELFFGEGSRLTVL.

There are many counts of this clonotype. The J gene is TRBJ2-7, the V gene TRBV11-2; 11 bases are shared with TRBD1. This CDR3 comprises 13 residues. From germline, CDR1 is SGHAT and CDR2 FQNNGV. V was clipped by 5 bases and J by 6 bases; unmatched bases: 3. The CDR3 DNA follows: TGTGCCAGCAGCCGGACAGGGGGCTTCGAGCAGTACTTC. Translation: CASSRTGGFEQYF.

The V and J genes are TRBV30 and TRBJ2-1; TRBD2 matches 7 bases. CDR1 is GTSNPN, CDR2 SVGIG, per germline (reference sequence). Losses at the gene ends were 3 bases for V and 4 bases for J; bases not matched to a gene: 12. This CDR3 is built from 16 residues. CDR3 coding DNA: TGTGCCTGGAGCAAGGACGGCGGGAGTTGGTACAATGAGCAGTTCTTC. Translated, it gives CAWSKDGGSWYNEQFF.

The chain carries TRBV5-1 and TRBJ2-2; 8 positions agree with TRBD2. With V trimmed by 4 bases and J by 5 bases, 10 bases remained unmatched. There are 16 residues in the CDR3. The germline gives CDR1 SGHRS, CDR2 YFSETQ. CDR3 region: CASSMGTSRRTGELFF. The CDR3 DNA reads as TGCGCCAGCAGCATGGGGACTAGTAGGAGGACCGGGGAGCTGTTTTTT.

This clonotype has ten or more counts. The chain joins TRBV7-8 to TRBJ2-2; no clear D. The length of the CDR3 is 17 residues. The germline V and J ends were trimmed by 2 bases and 11 bases, with 24 bases remaining between them. The germline V gene encodes CDR1 SGHVS and CDR2 FQNEAQ. Here the CDR3 reads CASSLPQDGDLRRELFF. CDR3 sequence (DNA): TGTGCCAGCAGCTTACCGCAGGACGGAGACCTTAGGAGAGAGCTGTTTTTT. Variable domain in full (rest from reference TRBV7-8 and TRBJ2-2): GAGVSQSPRYKVAKRGQDVALRCDPISGHVSLFWYQQALGQGPEFLTYFQNEAQLDKSGLPSDRFFAERPEGSVSTLKIQRTQQEDSAVYLCASSLPQDGDLRRELFFGEGSRLTVL.

The gene calls are TRBV7-9 and TRBJ1-1; no firm D call. The length of the CDR3 is 12 residues. The germline CDR1 and CDR2 sequences are SEHNR and FQNEAQ (reference sequence). V was pared by 6 bases and J by 5 bases, with 10 bases between. CDR3 amino acids: CASSTPRTEAFF. CDR3 nucleotide sequence: TGTGCCAGCAGTACCCCTAGGACTGAAGCTTTCTTT. Variable domain in full (rest from reference TRBV7-9 and TRBJ1-1): DTGVSQNPRHKITKRGQNVTFRCDPISEHNRLYWYRQTLGQGPEFLTYFQNEAQLEKSRLLSDRFSAERPKGSFSTLEIQRTEQGDSAMYLCASSTPRTEAFFGQGTRLTVV.

The count of this clonotype is one. This chain links TRBV6-2 or TRBV6-3 with TRBJ2-4, with D possibly being TRBD2 (5 bases). CDR1 and CDR2 from the germline V gene are MNHEY and SVGEGT. This CDR3 is 14 amino acids long. Trimming took off 6 bases at V and 8 bases at J, with 17 bases between the two ends. The CDR3 nucleotides read TGTGCCAGCAGCCCTCCCCGTCCAGCGGACATTCAGTACTTC. It codes for CASSPPRPADIQYF.

V gene TRBV5-1 combines with J gene TRBJ2-3, with 11 bases aligning to TRBD2. Germline CDR1 is SGHRS and CDR2 is YFSETQ. V lost 0 bases to trimming and J lost 5 bases; unmatched junction nucleotides: 2. The CDR3 contains 15 residues. The CDR3 spells CASSLELAGEDTQYF. The CDR3 coding sequence is TGCGCCAGCAGCTTGGAACTAGCGGGAGAAGATACGCAGTATTTT.

This clonotype turned up a few times. The chain employs TRBV5-1 and TRBJ2-3; D gene ambiguous. The V end lost 4 bases, the J end lost 6 bases, and 15 bases lay between the germline ends. Germline lookup yields CDR1 SGHRS and CDR2 YFSETQ. The CDR3 totals 14 residues. In DNA, the CDR3 is TGCGCCAGCAGCCCCGGCGACCTGGCCGATACGCAGTATTTT. Protein: CASSPGDLADTQYF. Together with reference TRBV5-1 and TRBJ2-3, the CDR3 gives the full variable domain: KAGVTQTPRYLIKTRGQQVTLSCSPISGHRSVSWYQQTPGQGLQFLFEYFSETQRNKGNFPGRFSGRQFSNSRSEMNVSTLELGDSALYLCASSPGDLADTQYFGPGTRLTVL.

Note on this clonotype: The junction departs from the called germline gene at one end, perhaps through a read error. The chain links TRBV5-6 to TRBJ2-7; D gene uncertain. The CDR3 contains 13 residues. Germline assignment: CDR1 SGHDT and CDR2 YYEEEE. CDR3 nucleotide sequence: TGTGCCAGCAGCTTGAGTCCCTCCCACGAGCAGTACTTC. It codes for CASSLSPSHEQYF. Based on the CDR3 plus reference TRBV5-6 and TRBJ2-7, the full variable domain is DAGVTQSPTHLIKTRGQQVTLRCSPKSGHDTVSWYQQALGQGPQFIFQYYEEEERQRGNFPDRFSGHQFPNYSSELNVNALLLGDSALYLCASSLSPSHEQYFGPGTRLTVT.

The sample holds a few counts of this clonotype. The V call is TRBV15, the J call TRBJ2-5, with 10 nucleotides matching TRBD2. The CDR3 totals 16 residues. The V gene's germline CDR1 is LNHNV and CDR2 YYDKDF (reference sequence). Losses at the gene ends were 2 bases for V and 4 bases for J; bases not matched to a gene: 7. CDR3 region: CATSRTGTSVSETQYF. The CDR3 DNA is TGTGCCACCAGCAGAACCGGGACTAGCGTTTCAGAGACCCAGTACTTC.

This clonotype was detected many times. V gene TRBV20-1 combines with J gene TRBJ2-7, with 9 bases that match TRBD2. Looked up from germline, CDR1 is DFQATT and CDR2 is SNEGSKA (reference sequence). V shed 1 base and J 3 bases; nucleotides not matched to a gene: 10. The CDR3 consists of 16 residues. The CDR3 loop is CSARALSGRTIYEQYF. The CDR3 DNA sequence: TGCAGTGCTAGAGCTCTTAGCGGGAGAACAATCTACGAGCAGTACTTC.

This clonotype showed up just a few times. The chain uses TRBV2 and TRBJ2-7; D ambiguous. V was pared by 6 bases and J by 2 bases, with 8 bases between. Looked up from germline, CDR1 is SNHLY and CDR2 is FYNNEI. The CDR3 covers 12 residues. The CDR3 loop reads CASRRVPYEQYF. CDR3 DNA sequence: TGTGCCAGCAGAAGGGTTCCCTACGAGCAGTACTTC.

This clonotype was picked up many times. The chain couples TRBV7-6 to TRBJ2-1, with 7 positions matching TRBD2. This CDR3 has 16 residues. Trimming cost V 0 bases and J 3 bases; bases outside gene matches: 5. CDR1 is SGHVS, CDR2 FNYEAQ, per germline. CDR3: CASSLAHGGYYNEQFF. The CDR3 nucleotides read TGTGCCAGCAGCTTAGCACACGGGGGGTACTACAATGAGCAGTTCTTC.

This clonotype was found many times. The chain has TRBV10-3 and TRBJ2-5; 10 bases are shared with TRBD1. The CDR3 has 16 residues. Germline CDR1 is ENHRY and CDR2 is SYGVKD. The V segment lost 4 bases and the J segment 4 bases; nucleotides outside the gene matches: 9. CDR3 in DNA: TGTGCCATCAGTGGGACCGGGACAGGGGTTACAGAGACCCAGTACTTC. It codes for CAISGTGTGVTETQYF.

The CDR3 nucleotides are TGCAGTACCTCCGATCGACAGGGATTCACAGATACGCAGTATTTT. Amino acid sequence: CSTSDRQGFTDTQYF. The chain links TRBV20-1 to TRBJ2-3; 7 nucleotides agree with TRBD1. The ends lost 8 bases at V and 2 bases at J; junction bases unmatched: 13. The CDR3 is 15 amino acids. The germline CDR1 and CDR2 sequences are DFQATT and SNEGSKA (reference sequence).